The 22 T cell receptor beta chains below were found in one sample sequenced in a study of shared clonotypes between healthy human individuals. The repertoire was sequenced with immunoSEQ multiplex PCR; TCRdb's copy has only in-frame clones and lacks some. This repertoire shows about 2 million clones, roughly 95% found once; its top ten account for about 1.1%. CD45RO-negative CD8 cells positively selected for CCR7 made up the naive population, which excluded terminally differentiated effector memory CD45RA+ cells. Material: naive CD8+ T cells sorted from blood. The receptors here all came from a man between 18 and 29 years old in good health.

This chain links TRBV4-1 with TRBJ2-7; 7 positions match TRBD1. The CDR3 has 13 amino acids. After removal of 3 bases from V and 6 bases from J, the junction contained 5 bases not matched to a gene. Per the germline V gene, CDR1 is MGHRA and CDR2 is YSYEKL. The CDR3 region is CASSQKQGFEQYF. The CDR3, as DNA: TGCGCCAGCAGCCAGAAACAGGGGTTCGAGCAGTACTTC.

The rearrangement joins TRBV6-1 to TRBJ2-3; 8 nucleotides line up with TRBD1. Per germline, CDR1 MNHNS and CDR2 SASEGT. The V gene end was trimmed by 5 bases and the J gene end by 3 bases; junction bases not matched to a gene: 7. The CDR3 has 15 residues. DNA of the CDR3: TGTGCCAGCAGTCCTGGACAGGGAGGTACAGATACGCAGTATTTT. It is translated as CASSPGQGGTDTQYF.

J is TRBJ2-7 and V is TRBV7-2, with D tentatively TRBD1 (5 bases). Germline CDR1 and CDR2: SGHTA and FQGNSA. V lost 5 bases to trimming and J lost 5 bases, with 19 bases between them. The CDR3 consists of 15 residues. The CDR3: CASSPRMWGGNEQYF. CDR3 DNA: TGTGCCAGCAGCCCACGGATGTGGGGCGGAAACGAGCAGTACTTC. Supplemented by reference TRBV7-2 and TRBJ2-7, the full variable domain reads GAGVSQSPSNKVTEKGKDVELRCDPISGHTALYWYRQSLGQGLEFLIYFQGNSAPDKSGLPSDRFSAERTGGSVSTLTIQRTQQEDSAVYLCASSPRMWGGNEQYFGPGTRLTVT.

This clone has just one count. V and J are TRBV28 and TRBJ2-7; D gene uncertain. The CDR3 has 14 residues. Per germline, CDR1 MDHEN and CDR2 SYDVKM. The V and J ends lost 1 base and 1 base respectively, with 8 bases between them. This CDR3 is CASSLYGGSYEQYF. CDR3 bases: TGTGCCAGCAGTTTATATGGCGGTTCCTACGAGCAGTACTTC. The entire variable domain, with the rest obtained from reference TRBV28 and TRBJ2-7, is as follows: DVKVTQSSRYLVKRTGEKVFLECVQDMDHENMFWYRQDPGLGLRLIYFSYDVKMKEKGDIPEGYSVSREKKERFSLILESASTNQTSMYLCASSLYGGSYEQYFGPGTRLTVT.

V usage is TRBV9 and J usage is TRBJ1-2, with D unclear. Germline CDR1 is SGDLS and CDR2 is YYNGEE. V gave up 7 bases and J gave up 0 bases, with 13 bases separating them. The CDR3 has 14 residues. For the CDR3, the DNA is TGTGCCAGCTCTCAGGAGGCCGCTAACTATGGCTACACCTTC. Its protein is CASSQEAANYGYTF.

The V gene is TRBV27, the J gene TRBJ2-7, with D unresolved. V shed 0 bases and J shed 9 bases, with 15 bases lying between them. The CDR3 is 14 residues long. CDR1 is MNHEY, CDR2 SMNVEV, per germline (reference sequence). CDR3 coding DNA: TGTGCCAGCAGTTTATCGAGTCCTCCTGAGGCGCAGTACTTC. It specifies CASSLSSPPEAQYF.

This clone appeared once. The chain's CDR3 is CASSSGTGDNEQYF. The DNA for the CDR3 is TGTGCCAGCAGCTCCGGGACAGGGGATAACGAGCAGTACTTC. V and J are TRBV5-5 and TRBJ2-7; TRBD1 matches at 10 bases. After removal of 3 bases from V and 5 bases from J, the junction contained 5 bases not matched to a gene. The CDR3 length is 14 residues. The germline CDR1 and CDR2 sequences are SGHKS and YYEKEE (reference sequence). Together with reference TRBV5-5 and TRBJ2-7, the CDR3 gives the full variable domain: DAGVTQSPTHLIKTRGQQVTLRCSPISGHKSVSWYQQVLGQGPQFIFQYYEKEERGRGNFPDRFSARQFPNYSSELNVNALLLGDSALYLCASSSGTGDNEQYFGPGTRLTVT.

This clone was counted a single time. The rearrangement links TRBV28 to TRBJ2-2, with D tentatively TRBD2 (5 bases). CDR1 is MDHEN, CDR2 SYDVKM, per germline. Trimming removed 9 bases from V and 4 bases from J, with 15 bases in between. This CDR3 spans 14 amino acids. The CDR3 here is CASTGSGGTGELFF. CDR3 nucleotide sequence: TGTGCCAGTACCGGCTCCGGAGGCACCGGGGAGCTGTTTTTT.

This clone came up once. This rearrangement joins TRBV6-6 to TRBJ2-3; 8 bases align to TRBD2. The CDR3 spans 12 residues. The V segment lost 5 bases and the J segment 11 bases; nucleotides outside the gene matches: 6. In germline, CDR1 is MNHNY, CDR2 SVGAGI (reference sequence). The CDR3 region is CASSPSGRGQYF. In DNA form, the CDR3 reads TGTGCCAGCAGTCCGAGCGGGAGAGGGCAGTATTTT.

This chain links TRBV11-2 with TRBJ1-2, with D tentatively TRBD1 (6 bases). The V gene's germline CDR1 is SGHAT and CDR2 FQNNGV. The CDR3 sequence is 15 residues long. With 1 base removed from V and 1 base from J, the gap between germline ends came to 10 bases. CDR3 DNA: TGTGCCAGCAGCTTAGGGGGGCCCCGTAACTATGGCTACACCTTC. This translates into CASSLGGPRNYGYTF.

Remarks on this clone: Other DNA sequences within the sample encode an identical CDR3. This chain uses TRBV6-5 with TRBJ2-2; D is perhaps TRBD2 (5 bases). Germline CDR1 is MNHEY and CDR2 is SVGAGI. The CDR3 has 13 residues. V was clipped by 5 bases and J by 5 bases, with 9 bases between them. This CDR3 reads CASSPPGTGELFF. The DNA for the CDR3 is TGTGCCAGCAGTCCCCCGGGGACCGGGGAGCTGTTTTTT.

This clone was counted a single time. The V call is TRBV7-2, the J call TRBJ1-1; D gene uncertain. CDR1 and CDR2 (germline): SGHTA, FQGNSA. With 4 bases removed from V and 1 base from J, the gap between germline ends came to 7 bases. This CDR3 comprises 13 residues. CDR3 in DNA: TGTGCCAGCAGCTCTGGACGGAACACTGAAGCTTTCTTT. This gives the protein CASSSGRNTEAFF.

J is TRBJ2-7 and V is TRBV27, with 7 bases lining up with TRBD1. The ends lost 8 bases at V and 2 bases at J; junction bases unmatched: 12. Looked up from germline, CDR1 is MNHEY and CDR2 is SMNVEV (reference sequence). This CDR3 contains 15 residues. CDR3 sequence reads: CASSDRRQGAYEQYF. The CDR3, as DNA: TGTGCCAGCTCCGATAGGAGGCAGGGGGCCTACGAGCAGTACTTC.

DNA of the CDR3: TGCGCCAGCAGCCAAGATCACGGGTCAGGTGGACGGGAGCAGTTCTTC. Protein product: CASSQDHGSGGREQFF. The chain recombines TRBV4-3 with TRBJ2-1; D is unclear. The CDR3 extends over 16 amino acids. The germline gives CDR1 LGHNA, CDR2 YSLEER. V was cut by 0 bases and J by 10 bases, with 19 bases left in between.

The gene calls are TRBV27 and TRBJ1-1; 7 bases are a match to TRBD1. With V trimmed by 4 bases and J by 0 bases, 5 bases remained unmatched. Germline V lookup: CDR1 MNHEY, CDR2 SMNVEV (reference sequence). This CDR3 comprises 15 residues. This CDR3 is CASSSGTAVNTEAFF. The CDR3 DNA reads TGTGCCAGCAGTTCGGGGACAGCGGTGAACACTGAAGCTTTCTTT.

The chain carries TRBV19 and TRBJ1-1; 7 bases match TRBD1. Trimming at V came to 6 bases and at J to 4 bases, leaving 11 bases not matched to a gene. The CDR3 extends over 15 amino acids. The germline gives CDR1 LNHDA, CDR2 SQIVND (reference sequence). CDR3 coding DNA: TGTGCCAGTAGAAGATCAGGGGGTAGTGGCACTGAAGCTTTCTTT. Its translation is CASRRSGGSGTEAFF.

Regarding this clone: Other nucleotide sequences from this sample produce the same CDR3. This sequence joins TRBV27 and TRBJ1-1; 7 bases agree with TRBD1. Germline V gene lookup returns CDR1 MNHEY and CDR2 SMNVEV (reference sequence). CDR3 length equals 13 residues. V was clipped by 6 bases and J by 1 base; unmatched bases: 2. The CDR3 is CASRWTGNTEAFF. Written as DNA, the CDR3 is TGTGCCAGCAGGTGGACAGGGAACACTGAAGCTTTCTTT.

This chain uses TRBV7-8 with TRBJ1-3, with 8 nucleotides matching TRBD1. The CDR3 length is 14 residues. V shed 5 bases and J 2 bases; nucleotides not matched to a gene: 2. Germline V CDR1 and CDR2: SGHVS, FQNEAQ. The DNA for the CDR3 is TGTGCCAGCAGCCAGGACAGGGCTGGAAACACCATATATTTT. Translation gives CASSQDRAGNTIYF.

The chain joins TRBV11-2 to TRBJ1-2; D remains ambiguous. CDR1 is SGHAT and CDR2 is FQNNGV in the germline V gene. V gave up 0 bases and J gave up 4 bases, with 9 bases separating them. The CDR3 totals 14 residues. The CDR3 bases are TGTGCCAGCAGCTTAGAGGGAGGTGCCTATGGCTACACCTTC. Encoded protein: CASSLEGGAYGYTF.

This sequence joins TRBV28 and TRBJ2-1, with TRBD2 matching 11 bases. J gave up 4 bases and V 8 bases, and 7 bases lay outside the gene matches. This CDR3 comprises 15 residues. Germline V gives CDR1 MDHEN, CDR2 SYDVKM. The CDR3 reads CASHSGTSGYNEQFF. DNA of the CDR3: TGTGCCAGCCACAGCGGGACTAGCGGATACAATGAGCAGTTCTTC.

The chain carries TRBV19 and TRBJ1-2, with no clear D. Germline CDR1 is LNHDA and CDR2 is SQIVND (reference sequence). This CDR3 comprises 14 residues. V was pared by 8 bases and J by 5 bases, with 18 bases between. CDR3 in amino acids: CASGGAALLYGYTF. The CDR3 DNA follows: TGTGCCAGTGGTGGAGCCGCCCTATTGTATGGCTACACCTTC.

The genes are TRBV7-2 and TRBJ2-1; the D gene is possibly TRBD1 (5 bases). Germline loops: CDR1 SGHTA, CDR2 FQGNSA. The CDR3 runs to 14 residues. Trimming removed 4 bases at V and 4 bases at J, with 11 bases between. CDR3 sequence reads: CASSSVRDYNEQFF. The CDR3 coding sequence is TGTGCCAGCAGCTCGGTCAGGGATTACAATGAGCAGTTCTTC.